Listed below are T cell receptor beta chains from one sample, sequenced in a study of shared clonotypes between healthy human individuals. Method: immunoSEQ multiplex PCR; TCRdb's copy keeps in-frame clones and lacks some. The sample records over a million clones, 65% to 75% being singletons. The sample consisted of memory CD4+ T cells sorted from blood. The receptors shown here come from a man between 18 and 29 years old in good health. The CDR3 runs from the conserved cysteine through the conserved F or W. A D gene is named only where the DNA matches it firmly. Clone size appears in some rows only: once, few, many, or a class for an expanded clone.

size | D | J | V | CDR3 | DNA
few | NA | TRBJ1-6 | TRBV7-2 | CASSLGTENSPLHF | TGTGCCAGCAGCTTAGGGACAGAAAATTCACCCCTCCACTTT
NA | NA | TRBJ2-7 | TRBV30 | CAWRAGRGEQYF | TGTGCCTGGAGGGCTGGCCGTGGGGAGCAGTACTTC
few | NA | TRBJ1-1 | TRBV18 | CASSPPVPEAFF | TGTGCCAGCTCACCCCCGGTCCCTGAAGCTTTCTTT
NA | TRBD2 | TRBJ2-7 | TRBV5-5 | CASSTGTSGTYEQYF | TGTGCCAGCAGCACCGGGACTAGCGGAACCTACGAGCAGTACTTC
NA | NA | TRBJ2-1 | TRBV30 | CAWSRWGDSYNEQFF | TGTGCCTGGAGTCGTTGGGGGGACTCCTACAATGAGCAGTTCTTC
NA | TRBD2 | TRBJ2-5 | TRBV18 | CASSSLAGGETQYF | TGTGCCAGCTCATCGCTAGCGGGAGGGGAGACCCAGTACTTC
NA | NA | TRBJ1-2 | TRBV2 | CASRSTNYGYTF | TGTGCCAGCAGATCTACTAACTATGGCTACACCTTC
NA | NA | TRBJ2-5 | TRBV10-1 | CASSESGIPETQYF | TGCGCCAGCAGTGAGTCCGGCATTCCCGAGACCCAGTACTTC
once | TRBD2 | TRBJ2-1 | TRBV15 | CATSRDRGGRRYNEQFF | TGTGCCACCAGCAGAGATCGGGGCGGGAGACGCTACAATGAGCAGTTCTTC
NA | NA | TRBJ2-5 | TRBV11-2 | CASSLGAGMQETQYF | TGTGCCAGCAGCTTAGGCGCGGGAATGCAAGAGACCCAGTACTTC
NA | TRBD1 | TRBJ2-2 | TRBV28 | CAIQPGQGSMFF | TGTGCCATCCAACCGGGACAGGGTTCGATGTTTTTT
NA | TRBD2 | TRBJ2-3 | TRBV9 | CASSAGLAASTDTQYF | TGTGCCAGCAGCGCTGGACTAGCGGCTAGCACAGATACGCAGTATTTT
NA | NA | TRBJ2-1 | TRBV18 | CASSTDRISYNEQFF | TGTGCCAGCTCAACCGACAGGATCTCCTACAATGAGCAGTTCTTC
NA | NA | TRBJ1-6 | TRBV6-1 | CASSDTYNSPLHF | TGTGCCAGCAGTGACACCTATAATTCACCCCTCCACTTT
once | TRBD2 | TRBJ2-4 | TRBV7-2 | CASSLSGGPDIQYF | TGTGCCAGCAGCTTGTCGGGGGGGCCCGACATTCAGTACTTC
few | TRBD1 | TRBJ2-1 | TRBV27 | CASRLHRGGENEQFF | TGTGCCAGCAGACTTCACAGGGGTGGCGAAAATGAGCAGTTCTTC
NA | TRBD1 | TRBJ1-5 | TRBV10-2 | CASSVVGGGEPQHF | TGCGCCAGCAGTGTGGTAGGGGGCGGAGAGCCCCAGCATTTT